The 10 T cell receptor beta chains below all came from one sample that was sequenced in a study of shared clonotypes between healthy human individuals. Assay used: immunoSEQ multiplex PCR; TCRdb lists only in-frame clones, some missing. The sample records about 2,100,000 clones, around 93% being singletons. Naive CD8 cells were CD45RO-negative, positively selected for CCR7, excluding terminally differentiated effector memory CD45RA+ cells. Sequencing was done on a sample of naive CD8+ T cells from PBMCs. Every receptor here comes from a man aged 18-30 years in good health. Some clones in this sample may be carry-over from other donors' samples.

The J gene is TRBJ2-3, the V gene TRBV7-7, with unresolved D. CDR1 SSHAT and CDR2 FNYEAQ come from the germline V gene (reference sequence). The ends were cut back, 5 bases at V and 6 bases at J, with 15 bases in the middle. The CDR3 runs 14 residues. The CDR3 DNA follows: TGTGCCAGCAGCCCCGCTGTCCTCGGGGATACGCAGTATTTT. Protein: CASSPAVLGDTQYF.

Comments on this clone: This same CDR3 is encoded by further DNA sequences in the sample. This chain uses TRBV7-9 with TRBJ2-2; no reliable D call. Germline-derived CDR1 and CDR2 are SEHNR and FQNEAQ (reference sequence). The CDR3 runs 10 residues. V lost 6 bases to trimming and J lost 9 bases, with 5 bases between them. In DNA, the CDR3 is TGTGCCAGCAGTTTCAGGGAGCTGTTTTTT. Residues: CASSFRELFF.

This chain links TRBV7-6 with TRBJ2-7, with D perhaps TRBD2 (5 bases). V lost 6 bases, J lost 0 bases, and 18 bases lay in between. CDR1 SGHVS and CDR2 FNYEAQ come from the germline V gene. The length of the CDR3 is 16 residues. The CDR3 loop is CASRDGGGGGSYEQYF. The CDR3 nucleotides are TGTGCCAGCAGGGACGGAGGTGGCGGAGGCTCCTACGAGCAGTACTTC.

The chain is built from TRBV27 and TRBJ1-1; D is perhaps TRBD1 (5 bases). In germline, CDR1 is MNHEY, CDR2 SMNVEV (reference sequence). The CDR3 runs to 15 residues. V gave up 6 bases and J gave up 9 bases, with 23 bases separating them. CDR3 amino acids: CASSADSNRAQKAFF. CDR3 in DNA: TGTGCCAGCAGCGCCGACAGTAACCGGGCCCAAAAAGCTTTCTTT.

The rearrangement links TRBV18 to TRBJ2-2, with a weak D call TRBD2 (6 bases). The germline CDR1 and CDR2 sequences are KGHSH and LQKENI. This CDR3 spans 17 amino acids. V lost 3 bases, J lost 4 bases, and 18 bases lay in between. The chain's CDR3 is CASSPPKGTLPTGELFF. In nucleotides, the CDR3 is TGTGCCAGCTCACCCCCCAAGGGGACTCTTCCCACCGGGGAGCTGTTTTTT.

V and J are TRBV13 and TRBJ2-7; TRBD2 aligns across 16 bases. The V gene end was trimmed by 5 bases and the J gene end by 6 bases; junction bases not matched to a gene: 10. The CDR3 spans 17 residues. Germline V lookup: CDR1 PRHDT, CDR2 FYEKMQ (reference sequence). In nucleotides, the CDR3 is TGTGCCAGCAGCCATCACGGGACTAGCGGGAGGGCGTTCGAGCAGTACTTC. Translation gives CASSHHGTSGRAFEQYF.

As regards this clone: Other DNA sequences within the sample encode an identical CDR3. The CDR3, as DNA: TGTGCCAGTAGTATAATCGAGAATCAGCCCCAGCATTTT. Translated: CASSIIENQPQHF. The chain is built from TRBV19 and TRBJ1-5; D unclear. V lost 2 bases and J 4 bases, leaving 6 bases between the germline ends. The CDR3 spans 13 residues. Germline-derived CDR1 and CDR2 are LNHDA and SQIVND (reference sequence).

This clone has a handful of counts. The genes are TRBV28 and TRBJ1-1; D remains ambiguous. The V and J ends lost 4 bases and 1 base respectively, with 10 bases between them. This CDR3 has 14 residues. Germline CDR1 reads MDHEN; CDR2 reads SYDVKM. CDR3 loop: CASSSSWRNTEAFF. In DNA, the CDR3 is TGTGCCAGCAGTTCCTCTTGGAGGAACACTGAAGCTTTCTTT.

For the CDR3, the DNA is TGCAGCGTTGACAGGGTATATGAGCAGTTCTTC. Its translation is CSVDRVYEQFF. The V and J genes are TRBV29-1 and TRBJ2-1; maybe TRBD1 (5 bases). Germline V gene lookup returns CDR1 SQVTM and CDR2 ANQGSEA. With 3 bases removed from V and 8 bases from J, the gap between germline ends came to 8 bases. The CDR3 covers 11 residues.

This sequence joins TRBV7-8 and TRBJ2-7, with TRBD2 matching over 10 bases. Germline CDR1 reads SGHVS; CDR2 reads FQNEAQ. V shed 6 bases, J shed 2 bases, and the junction held 7 bases outside the gene matches. The CDR3 spans 15 residues. CDR3 sequence reads: CASRPSLAGTYEQYF. In DNA, the CDR3 is TGTGCCAGCAGACCTTCACTAGCGGGGACCTACGAGCAGTACTTC.